This T cell receptor beta chain was profiled in a study of early T cells in non-severe SARS-CoV-2 infection. On the study more broadly: Unpaired chains resulted from sequencing bulk RNA of unsorted whole blood.

Each cDNA molecule carried a unique molecular identifier. From the 5' RACE reads, TCRdb called clonotypes with MiXCR, one entry per CDR3 protein. Of tens of thousands of distinct CDR3 sequences in the sample, less than 5% were seen once. There are 12 residues in the CDR3. Germline CDR1 MNHEY, CDR2 SMNVEV (reference sequence). V lost 5 bases and J 2 bases, leaving 3 bases between the germline ends. Many counts were recorded for this clonotype. The sequencing input was whole blood. The rearrangement uses TRBV27 and TRBJ2-2; no firm D call. This clonotype was sampled from an adult who was a healthcare worker with PCR-confirmed SARS-CoV-2 infection or an uninfected control (not recorded which). CDR3 loop: CASSLNTGELFF. CDR3 in DNA: TGTGCCAGCAGTCTTAACACCGGGGAGCTGTTTTTT.